These 13 T cell receptor beta chains originate from one sample sequenced in a study of cytomegalovirus exposure and HLA in healthy donors. The primer mix had 60 Vbeta and 13 Jbeta primers. Repertoires were generated with immunoSEQ multiplex PCR, while TCRdb's copy carries only in-frame clones and drops some. This table has around 120,000 clones, over 70% appearing once. Sequences were obtained from PBMCs. The receptor source for this set is a female donor in good health and CMV-seropositive.

This chain links TRBV7-9 with TRBJ1-1; 9 bases fit TRBD1. The J segment lost 5 bases and the V segment lost 2 bases, leaving 9 bases of the junction unmatched. The length of the CDR3 is 16 residues. Germline loops: CDR1 SEHNR, CDR2 FQNEAQ (reference sequence). The CDR3 spells CASSLHRGRGDTEAFF. The CDR3 region has the DNA TGTGCCAGCAGCTTACACAGGGGGCGCGGGGATACTGAAGCTTTCTTT.

This clone was seen only once. The rearrangement joins TRBV2 to TRBJ1-1; TRBD1 might be the D (5 bases). The germline gives CDR1 SNHLY, CDR2 FYNNEI. The CDR3 has 13 residues. V was clipped by 3 bases and J by 4 bases, with 9 bases between them. The CDR3 nucleotides are TGTGCCAGCAGTGATCAAGGGGCCACTGAAGCTTTCTTT. Amino acids: CASSDQGATEAFF.

The V gene is TRBV5-1, the J gene TRBJ1-2, with TRBD1 identical over 8 bases. The CDR3 covers 13 residues. The V and J ends lost 4 bases and 7 bases, in that order; junction bases with no gene match: 6. Germline values: CDR1 SGHRS, CDR2 YFSETQ. The CDR3 is CASSLTGGSGYTF. The CDR3 DNA is TGCGCCAGCAGCCTAACAGGGGGTAGTGGCTACACCTTC.

The rearrangement uses TRBV6-1 and TRBJ1-5; D is perhaps TRBD1 (5 bases). The germline gives CDR1 MNHNS, CDR2 SASEGT. Between the trimmed V and J ends, which lost 2 bases and 7 bases, there was a span of 12 bases. This CDR3 spans 14 amino acids. DNA for the CDR3: TGTGCCAGCAGTGAACAGGGTACGTACCAGCCCCAGCATTTT. This gives the protein CASSEQGTYQPQHF.

This clone was seen only a few times. This chain uses TRBV7-9 with TRBJ1-1; no firm D call. V lost 3 bases and J lost 5, with 13 bases in between. The V gene's germline CDR1 is SEHNR and CDR2 FQNEAQ (reference sequence). CDR3 size: 14 residues. This CDR3 is CASSLGFQRTEAFF. The CDR3 DNA is TGTGCCAGCAGCTTGGGTTTCCAGAGGACTGAAGCTTTCTTT.

This clone has a single count. The V call is TRBV19, the J call TRBJ2-4; weak D call: TRBD1 (7 bases). Trimming removed 5 bases from V and 6 bases from J, with 20 bases in between. Germline CDR1 is LNHDA and CDR2 is SQIVND (reference sequence). The CDR3 runs to 16 residues. CDR3 nucleotides: TGTGCCAGTAGTCCAATGAGGGGGCCCGGGGGAAACATTCAGTACTTC. It encodes CASSPMRGPGGNIQYF.

This clone appeared a few times. The J gene is TRBJ2-6, the V gene TRBV5-1; a possible D gene is TRBD2 (5 bases). Trimming took off 4 bases at V and 4 bases at J, with 9 bases between the two ends. In germline, CDR1 is SGHRS, CDR2 YFSETQ. This CDR3 spans 14 amino acids. Here the CDR3 reads CASSAGTGANVLTF. The DNA of the CDR3 is TGCGCCAGCAGCGCGGGTACAGGGGCCAACGTCCTGACTTTC.

The chain links TRBV6-5 to TRBJ1-6; D gene uncertain. The V gene lost 0 bases and the J gene lost 8 bases, with 14 bases spanning the gap. The CDR3 runs 16 residues. Germline V gives CDR1 MNHEY, CDR2 SVGAGI. CDR3 bases: TGTGCCAGCAGTTACTCAGTCTCACATTCCGATTCACCCCTCCACTTT. Amino acid sequence: CASSYSVSHSDSPLHF.

The chain has TRBV6-5 and TRBJ2-2; 9 bases fit TRBD1. CDR1 is MNHEY, CDR2 SVGAGI, per germline. V lost 9 bases, J lost 6 bases, and 8 bases stayed unmatched. The CDR3 sequence is 14 residues long. DNA for the CDR3: TGTGCCAGTCAGGACAGGGGCCGATCCGGGGAGCTGTTTTTT. Its translation: CASQDRGRSGELFF.

The chain recombines TRBV19 with TRBJ2-7; D gene ambiguous. V lost 5 bases, J lost 4 bases, and 15 bases lay in between. Germline V CDR1 and CDR2: LNHDA, SQIVND (reference sequence). The CDR3 has 14 residues. CDR3 nucleotides: TGTGCCAGTAGTGTCGCCCCTACCTCGTACGAGCAGTACTTC. This sequence encodes CASSVAPTSYEQYF.

The chain combines TRBV5-8 with TRBJ2-2; D is perhaps TRBD1 (6 bases). The CDR3 extends over 14 amino acids. Per germline, CDR1 SGHTS and CDR2 YDEGEE. V dropped 10 bases and J dropped 1 base, with 14 bases sitting between them. CDR3 amino acids: CAGYRDLNTGELFF. Written as DNA, the CDR3 is TGTGCCGGTTACAGGGACCTGAACACCGGGGAGCTGTTTTTT.

This clone has just a few counts. The chain employs TRBV28 and TRBJ2-7; D not resolved. Germline CDR1 MDHEN, CDR2 SYDVKM. The V and J ends lost 3 bases and 4 bases respectively, with 4 bases between them. The CDR3 extends over 11 amino acids. The CDR3 DNA follows: TGTGCCAGCAGTTTCCGGTACGAGCAGTACTTC. Translated, it gives CASSFRYEQYF.

The chain is built from TRBV5-1 and TRBJ1-2, with D unresolved. CDR3 length: 15 amino acids. Trimming stripped 3 bases from V and 6 bases from J, with 18 bases between. CDR1 is SGHRS and CDR2 is YFSETQ in the germline V gene. CDR3 nucleotide sequence: TGCGCCAGCAGCTCCACGCCCGTTCGGGAGAATGGCTACACCTTC. It specifies CASSSTPVRENGYTF.